The entry that follows covers one T cell receptor (beta chain) sequence. The study ran its PCR with 60 Vbeta and 13 Jbeta primers. The method was immunoSEQ multiplex PCR; TCRdb's version includes in-frame clones alone and lacks a portion of them. The table has about 140,000 clones, around 86% seen once. This specimen belongs to a study of cytomegalovirus exposure and HLA in healthy donors. The CDR3 totals 18 residues. J was trimmed by 4 bases and V by 0 bases; bases with no gene match: 6. CDR1 and CDR2 from the germline V gene are LGHNA and YSLEER. Material: PBMCs. The J gene is TRBJ1-6, the V gene TRBV4-3; 10 positions agree with TRBD1. This receptor was taken from a woman in her 30s in good health and CMV-seronegative. The CDR3 is CASSQDSDRGPYNSPLHF. The CDR3 DNA reads TGCGCCAGCAGCCAAGATTCCGACAGGGGGCCGTATAATTCACCCCTCCACTTT.